This T cell receptor beta chain was profiled in a study of cytomegalovirus exposure and HLA in healthy donors. Study-wide results and limits: Productive status was seen about 90% or about 30% of the time for most TCR beta V segments in an earlier analysis. Accounts indicate the classifier identified cytomegalovirus status with strong specificity and sensitivity. An apparent linkage of common viral pathogens to several of the most significant clusters emerged in a later analysis.

The PCR ran on 60 Vbeta and 13 Jbeta primers. Some clones are missing from TCRdb's copy, which holds only in-frame ones; the method was immunoSEQ multiplex PCR. The sample has tens of thousands of clones, around 70% seen once; the top ten hold 6.3%. Note on this clone: The target antigen is unknown.

The CDR3 loop spans 16 amino acids. The germline CDR1 and CDR2 sequences are MDHEN and SYDVKM. The V gene lost 6 bases and the J gene lost 0 bases, with 17 bases spanning the gap. The rearrangement joins TRBV28 to TRBJ1-1, with D possibly matching TRBD1 (6 bases). The sequence came from a man aged 25-40 years in good health and CMV-seronegative. The sequenced material came from PBMCs. CDR3 loop: CASSRGFGFMNTEAFF. The DNA of the CDR3 is TGTGCCAGCAGCAGGGGTTTTGGGTTCATGAACACTGAAGCTTTCTTT.